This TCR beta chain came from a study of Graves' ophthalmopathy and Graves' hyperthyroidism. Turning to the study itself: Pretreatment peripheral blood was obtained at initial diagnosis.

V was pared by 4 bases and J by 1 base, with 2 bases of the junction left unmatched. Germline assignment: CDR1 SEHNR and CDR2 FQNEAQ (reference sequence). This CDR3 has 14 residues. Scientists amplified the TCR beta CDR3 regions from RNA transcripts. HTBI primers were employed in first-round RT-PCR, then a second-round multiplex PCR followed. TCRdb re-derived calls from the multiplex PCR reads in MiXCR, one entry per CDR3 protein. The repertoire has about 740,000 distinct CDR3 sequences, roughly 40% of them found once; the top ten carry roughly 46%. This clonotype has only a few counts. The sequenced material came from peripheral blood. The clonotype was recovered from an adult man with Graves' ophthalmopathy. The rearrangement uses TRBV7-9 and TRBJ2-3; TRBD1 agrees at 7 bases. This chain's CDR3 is CASSWDSGTDTQYF. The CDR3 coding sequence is TGTGCCAGCAGCTGGGACAGTGGCACAGATACGCAGTATTTT.